The TCR beta chain under discussion was sequenced for a study of shared T cell receptors in the human thymus. The CDR3 is 18 amino acids. V gave up 1 base and J gave up 2 bases; unmatched junction bases: 11. The germline CDR1 and CDR2 sequences are SGHKS and YYEKEE (reference sequence). In this sample, this clone turned up once. Clones were read by immunoSEQ multiplex PCR, and TCRdb kept only the in-frame ones, dropping some. Of hundreds of thousands of clones in the sample, around 87% are singletons; the top ten hold about 0.01%. The same data also went into a second study, on human thymus T cells. That paper states: The sample donors, healthy Finnish infants, were having corrective surgery for congenital heart defects.

This rearrangement joins TRBV5-5 to TRBJ2-7; 11 bases agree with TRBD2. This TCR derives from a boy under two years old with a congenital heart defect. What was sequenced was thymocytes. CDR3 in amino acids: CASSLRPHTSGSPYEQYF. CDR3 bases: TGTGCCAGCAGCTTGAGGCCCCACACTAGCGGGAGTCCCTACGAGCAGTACTTC.